This is a list of T cell receptor beta chains from one sample in a study of blood T cells in healthy people across ages. Via MiXCR, TCRdb re-called the 5' RACE reads, giving one row per CDR3 protein. The table lists roughly 1.5 million distinct CDR3 sequences, 35% to 45% of them singletons. Input material: blood. The source is a woman between 18 and 30 years old in good health. The CDR3 runs from the conserved cysteine through the conserved F or W. A D gene is named only where the DNA matches it firmly. Not every row has a clone size; where given, it reads once, few, many or a size class.

clone_size	v_call	j_call	d_call	cdr3_aa	cdr3_nt
.	TRBV7-9	TRBJ2-5	.	CASSPDGKETQYF	TGTGCCAGCAGCCCCGATGGAAAAGAGACCCAGTACTTC
once	TRBV12-3/TRBV12-4	TRBJ1-2	.	CAGSLVGVKYGYTF	TGTGCCGGCAGTTTAGTCGGAGTGAAGTATGGCTACACCTTC
few	TRBV4-3	TRBJ2-5	TRBD2	CASSQDDGLAGRNEQYF	TGCGCCAGCAGCCAAGATGATGGACTAGCGGGGCGCAATGAGCAGTACTTC
few	TRBV12-3/TRBV12-4	TRBJ2-7	.	CASSRLANNEQYF	TGTGCCAGCAGCCGCCTAGCGAACAATGAGCAGTACTTC
.	TRBV7-2	TRBJ2-5	TRBD2	CASSTTAGGGGETQYF	TGTGCCAGCAGTACCACTGCGGGGGGAGGAGGGGAGACCCAGTACTTC
.	TRBV5-1	TRBJ2-7	.	CASSLGGGLSGLRTYEQYF	TGCGCCAGCAGCTTGGGCGGGGGCCTCTCAGGCCTTAGGACCTACGAGCAGTACTTC
.	TRBV7-9	TRBJ2-7	.	CASSLRRDLPSYEQYF	TGTGCCAGCAGCCTACGGAGGGACCTCCCTTCCTACGAGCAGTACTTC
.	TRBV11-1	TRBJ1-2	.	CASSPRGGGRHGYTF	TGTGCCAGCAGCCCCCGGGGAGGCGGTCGCCATGGCTACACCTTC
.	TRBV6-2/TRBV6-3	TRBJ2-7	.	CASSRRLGYEQYF	TGTGCCAGCAGCCGACGTTTGGGGTACGAGCAGTACTTC
few	TRBV7-9	TRBJ2-7	TRBD1	CASSLLVQGGNEQYF	TGTGCCAGCAGCTTATTGGTACAGGGGGGCAACGAGCAGTACTTC
few	TRBV25-1	TRBJ1-1	.	CASSEGWGDLMNTEAFF	TGTGCCAGCAGTGAAGGTTGGGGGGACCTAATGAACACTGAAGCTTTCTTT
.	TRBV30	TRBJ1-2	.	CAGRTDNYGYTF	TGTGCCGGGAGGACGGATAACTATGGCTACACCTTC
few	TRBV3-1	TRBJ2-5	.	CASSQHQGLETQYF	TGTGCCAGCAGCCAACATCAGGGATTGGAGACCCAGTACTTC
.	TRBV28	TRBJ1-5	.	CASSLRKFGAQSNQPQHF	TGTGCCAGCAGTTTAAGGAAATTCGGGGCCCAAAGCAATCAGCCCCAGCATTTT
.	TRBV6-5	TRBJ2-7	TRBD2	CASSRGTSGIYEQYF	TGTGCCAGCAGCCGCGGGACTAGCGGGATTTACGAGCAGTACTTC
.	TRBV20-1	TRBJ1-1	.	CSACPNTEAFF	TGCAGTGCCTGCCCCAACACTGAAGCTTTCTTT
.	TRBV29-1	TRBJ2-5	TRBD2	CSVELRLAKLREQYF	TGCAGCGTCGAACTACGACTAGCGAAACTGCGGGAGCAGTACTTC
few	TRBV12-3/TRBV12-4	TRBJ2-5	TRBD1	CASSPGQGSSQYF	TGTGCCAGCAGCCCCGGACAGGGGTCCTCCCAGTACTTC
few	TRBV6-5	TRBJ2-1	.	CATQGNYNEQFF	TGTGCCACCCAGGGGAACTACAATGAGCAGTTCTTC
.	TRBV29-1	TRBJ1-2	.	CSVANPQRGYTF	TGCAGCGTTGCTAATCCCCAGAGGGGCTACACCTTC
few	TRBV4-3	TRBJ1-4	.	CASSQGQHEKLFF	TGCGCCAGCAGCCAAGGACAGCATGAAAAACTGTTTTTT
.	TRBV6-2/TRBV6-3	TRBJ2-2	.	CASSYELDTGELFF	TGTGCCAGCAGCTACGAACTCGACACCGGGGAGCTGTTTTTT
.	TRBV20-1	TRBJ2-1	.	CSAREAPQNEQFF	TGCAGTGCTAGAGAAGCCCCCCAGAATGAGCAGTTCTTC
.	TRBV5-1	TRBJ2-5	TRBD2	CASSLCGRETQYF	TGCGCCAGCAGCCTTTGCGGGAGGGAGACCCAGTACTTC
.	TRBV28	TRBJ2-3	.	CASTNGAGADAQYF	TGTGCCAGCACCAACGGGGCAGGGGCAGATGCGCAGTATTTT
many	TRBV25-1	TRBJ2-7	.	CASSLTEVAEQYF	TGTGCCAGCAGCCTCACAGAGGTGGCCGAGCAGTACTTC